This T cell receptor (beta chain) emerged from a study of a mutant IDH1 vaccine in newly diagnosed glioma. In the study overall: Those enrolled had earlier been treated with radiotherapy, temozolomide, or both, mostly both. The study's findings and limits: It was approximately 92% of patients that developed vaccine-induced immune responses.

CDR1 is SEHNR and CDR2 is FQNEAQ in the germline V gene (reference sequence). V was cut by 8 bases and J by 2 bases, with 18 bases left in between. The CDR3 has 15 amino acids. Assay: immunoSEQ multiplex PCR; the TCRdb copy retains only in-frame clones and omits some. The table lists 60,000 or so clones, about 85% of them singletons, with 4% in the top ten. The sample's time point: week 23, last vaccination. Doses consisted of 300 ug of mutant IDH1 20-mer peptide each, paired with topical imiquimod. Tumors from donors were new WHO grade 3 or 4 IDH1-mutant astrocytomas with ATRX loss. This clone was counted only a few times. The antigen remains unidentified.

The specimen comprised PBMCs, sampled from a glioma patient whose treatment included an IDH1 peptide vaccine. The origin of this receptor is a man aged 25 to 40 with glioma. V and J are TRBV7-9 and TRBJ1-1; tentatively, D is TRBD1 (6 bases). CDR3: CASGIWTAFNTEAFF. DNA for the CDR3: TGTGCCAGCGGGATCTGGACAGCCTTCAACACTGAAGCTTTCTTT.